The 17 T cell receptor beta chains presented below share a single source sample, sequenced in a study of T-cell reconstitution after alpha-beta-depleted transplantation in children. A TCRbeta library incorporating unique molecular identifiers was prepared. TCRdb re-derived calls from the PCR reads in MiXCR, one entry per CDR3 protein. This table holds around 680,000 distinct CDR3 sequences, approximately 17% found once. The sample consisted of PBMCs from the stem cell graft donor, taken from the stem cell graft. These receptors originate from a human donor who donated a stem cell graft to a child with acute myeloid leukemia.

This clonotype was detected a few times. The chain uses TRBV7-9 and TRBJ2-5; 11 bases match TRBD1. CDR1 and CDR2 from the germline V gene are SEHNR and FQNEAQ (reference sequence). This CDR3 comprises 15 residues. Trimming took 6 bases from V and 8 from J; bases not matched to a gene: 11. Here the CDR3 DNA reads TGTGCCAGCAGTCGACAGGGACAGGGGGTAAACACCCAGTACTTC. It yields the protein CASSRQGQGVNTQYF.

This clonotype was detected many times. The rearrangement uses TRBV15 and TRBJ2-1; 7 bases match TRBD1. Germline CDR1 LNHNV, CDR2 YYDKDF (reference sequence). Trimming removed 2 bases from V and 8 bases from J; junction bases left unmatched: 12. The CDR3 totals 16 residues. In nucleotides, the CDR3 is TGTGCCACCAGCAGAAGGACAGGCGGGCGTCTGCATGAGCAGTTCTTC. This encodes CATSRRTGGRLHEQFF.

This clonotype was found a few times. The gene calls are TRBV10-2 and TRBJ2-2; 7 nucleotides agree with TRBD1. The CDR3 has 15 amino acids. Trimming took 2 bases from V and 7 from J; bases not matched to a gene: 7. Germline V gene sequence: CDR1 WSHSY, CDR2 SAAADI. CDR3 region: CASSEKGAAGGELFF. The CDR3 nucleotides read TGCGCCAGCAGTGAGAAGGGGGCGGCCGGCGGGGAGCTGTTTTTT.

This clonotype appeared many times. The gene calls are TRBV20-1 and TRBJ1-6; D not certain. Germline V gives CDR1 DFQATT, CDR2 SNEGSKA (reference sequence). V lost 6 bases and J lost 8, with 11 bases in between. There are 12 residues in the CDR3. For the CDR3, the DNA is TGCAGTGCAAAAGCCGGGGATTCACCCCTCCACTTT. It codes for CSAKAGDSPLHF.

The V and J genes are TRBV5-1 and TRBJ2-1; 9 bases line up with TRBD1. Germline values: CDR1 SGHRS, CDR2 YFSETQ. The CDR3 is made up of 15 amino acids. J was trimmed by 6 bases and V by 4 bases; bases with no gene match: 8. This chain's CDR3 is CASSVGQGRINEQFF. CDR3 coding DNA: TGCGCCAGCAGCGTCGGACAGGGGAGAATCAATGAGCAGTTCTTC.

V gene TRBV13 combines with J gene TRBJ1-3; D gene uncertain. Deletions cut 8 bases from V and 0 bases from J, with 17 bases between. Germline values: CDR1 PRHDT, CDR2 FYEKMQ (reference sequence). The CDR3 extends over 16 amino acids. This CDR3 reads CASGLGLLSSGNTIYF. CDR3 DNA sequence: TGTGCCAGCGGCCTCGGCCTTCTCTCCTCTGGAAACACCATATATTTT.

This clonotype was picked up a small number of times. The chain recombines TRBV12-3 or TRBV12-4 with TRBJ2-3; D might be TRBD1 (6 bases). The length of the CDR3 is 15 residues. V was shortened by 2 bases and J by 3 bases, with 12 bases between the two germline ends. CDR3 coding DNA: TGTGCCAGCAGTTTAACGCAGGGGCTGACAGATACGCAGTATTTT. Protein: CASSLTQGLTDTQYF.

The J gene is TRBJ1-1, the V gene TRBV3-1; no definite D call. Germline CDR1 LGHDT, CDR2 YNNKEL (reference sequence). V lost 1 base and J lost 4, with 10 bases in between. The CDR3 is 14 amino acids. The CDR3 spells CASSQGWVSTEAFF. In DNA form, the CDR3 reads TGTGCCAGCAGCCAAGGTTGGGTTTCCACTGAAGCTTTCTTT. Using reference TRBV3-1 and TRBJ1-1 for the parts outside the CDR3, the full variable domain is DTAVSQTPKYLVTQMGNDKSIKCEQNLGHDTMYWYKQDSKKFLKIMFSYNNKELIINETVPNRFSPKSPDKAHLNLHINSLELGDSAVYFCASSQGWVSTEAFFGQGTRLTVV.

Ten or more counts support this clonotype. This chain uses TRBV12-3 or TRBV12-4 with TRBJ1-5; D unclear. The CDR3 is 14 residues long. Trimming took off 3 bases at V and 8 bases at J, with 14 bases between the two ends. The CDR3 spells CASSFGSKEEPQHF. The CDR3 bases are TGTGCCAGCAGTTTTGGATCTAAGGAGGAGCCCCAGCATTTT.

As to this clonotype: This may come from a read error, since a much larger clone is one base off. This rearrangement joins TRBV7-2 to TRBJ1-5; maybe TRBD1 (5 bases). Trimming left V 1 base short and J 6 bases short, with 16 bases between. CDR1 SGHTA and CDR2 FQGNSA come from the germline V gene. The length of the CDR3 is 16 residues. CDR3 DNA: TGTGCCAGCAGCTTAGGGGGCCACGGGGTGGCTCAGCCCCAGCATTTT. It translates to CASSLGGHGVAQPQHF.

The chain employs TRBV7-2 and TRBJ1-2, with D possibly being TRBD1 (5 bases). CDR3 size: 15 residues. Per the germline V gene, CDR1 is SGHTA and CDR2 is FQGNSA. V lost 1 base, J lost 4 bases, and 13 bases lay in between. CDR3 in amino acids: CASSLDPGRIYGYTF. The CDR3 DNA is TGTGCCAGCAGCTTAGACCCGGGACGCATCTATGGCTACACCTTC.

This clonotype appeared a few times. This chain links TRBV11-3 with TRBJ2-5; a weak D match, TRBD1 (5 bases). Trimming took off 3 bases at V and 1 base at J, with 9 bases between the two ends. Germline CDR1 SGHNT, CDR2 YENEEA. This CDR3 is 14 amino acids long. The DNA of the CDR3 is TGTGCCAGCAGCTTGGGGCCAGTCCAAGAGACCCAGTACTTC. It specifies CASSLGPVQETQYF.

The CDR3 DNA is TGTGCCAGCAACCGAGTGAACACCGGGGAGCTGTTTTTT. Amino acids: CASNRVNTGELFF. The gene calls are TRBV12-3 or TRBV12-4 and TRBJ2-2; D call uncertain. This CDR3 is 13 amino acids long. V was trimmed by 7 bases and J by 1 base, leaving 7 bases between them.

This clonotype showed up many times. The V call is TRBV5-6, the J call TRBJ1-2; D gene uncertain. The CDR3 loop spans 12 amino acids. V lost 3 bases to trimming and J lost 8 bases, with 11 bases between them. The germline V gene has CDR1 SGHDT and CDR2 YYEEEE. The CDR3 spells CASSSRTSGYTF. In DNA, the CDR3 is TGTGCCAGCAGCTCTCGGACGAGCGGCTACACCTTC.

The V gene is TRBV20-1, the J gene TRBJ2-1; TRBD2 is a possible D gene (6 bases). This CDR3 region has 15 residues. Germline-derived CDR1 and CDR2 are DFQATT and SNEGSKA (reference sequence). V was pared by 2 bases and J by 4 bases, with 15 bases between. Here the CDR3 reads CSARRVAGRYNEQFF. As DNA, the CDR3 is TGCAGTGCTAGAAGGGTGGCGGGGCGATACAATGAGCAGTTCTTC.

This chain links TRBV24-1 with TRBJ2-2; TRBD1 is a possible D gene (6 bases). Trimming left V 9 bases short and J 0 bases short, with 10 bases between. The CDR3 is 14 amino acids. The germline V gene has CDR1 KGHDR and CDR2 SFDVKD. The CDR3 loop is CATSDRPNTGELFF. For the CDR3, the DNA is TGTGCCACCTCCGACAGGCCGAACACCGGGGAGCTGTTTTTT.

V and J are TRBV3-1 and TRBJ2-1; D possibly corresponds to TRBD2 (6 bases). The germline CDR1 and CDR2 sequences are LGHDT and YNNKEL (reference sequence). The V and J ends lost 0 bases and 2 bases respectively, with 20 bases between them. The length of the CDR3 is 19 residues. The CDR3 nucleotides are TGTGCCAGCAGCCAAGATACCCTCCTTCGGGACTTAACCTACAATGAGCAGTTCTTC. Encoded protein: CASSQDTLLRDLTYNEQFF.